This T cell receptor (beta chain) was recorded in a study of shared clonotypes between healthy human individuals. Study in general: Per-donor plates numbered three CD4 naive, three CD4 memory, two CD8 naive and one CD8 memory.

As concerns this clone: Its antigen is not identified.

The germline V gene has CDR1 MNHEY and CDR2 SMNVEV (reference sequence). CDR3 length: 19 amino acids. Trimming removed 0 bases from V and 2 bases from J; junction bases left unmatched: 13. Notes on the study in general: Unshared clonotypes carried lower generation probabilities than those common to all four donors.

The authors ran the assay at deep level. This table comes from immunoSEQ multiplex PCR, and its TCRdb copy is limited to in-frame clones, with some not included. The sample shows 850,000 to 1,200,000 clones, about 74% of them seen only once. The source material was memory CD4+ T cells sorted from blood. The subset was: CD45RA-negative fraction. V and J are TRBV27 and TRBJ1-5; 7 nucleotides align to TRBD1. This TCR came from a man in his late teens or twenties in good health. CDR3 coding DNA: TGTGCCAGCAGTTTATCAGGTTACGGGACAGTTAGCGGCAATCAGCCCCAGCATTTT. Translated, it gives CASSLSGYGTVSGNQPQHF.